This TCR beta chain was captured in a study of CD8 T cells in Susac syndrome. Controls were healthy donors chosen to match patients in age and sex. An amount of RNA that ranged from roughly 0.45 to 1 ug was reverse transcribed with random hexamers. Coverage of TCR beta CDR3 amplification by immunoSEQ multiplex PCR extended to 54 Vbeta and 13 Jbeta. From the immunoSEQ multiplex PCR reads, TCRdb called clonotypes with MiXCR, one entry per CDR3 protein. The repertoire holds about 200,000 distinct CDR3 sequences, with over 85% as singletons. This CDR3 has 12 amino acids. Germline loops: CDR1 SQVTM, CDR2 ANQGSEA. Trimming pared 3 bases from V and 1 base from J, leaving 3 bases between.

The V gene is TRBV29-1, the J gene TRBJ1-4; no definite D call. Material for sequencing was CD4+ T cells from PBMCs. This receptor was taken from a human donor in good health. The CDR3: CSVERTNEKLFF. The CDR3 nucleotides read TGCAGCGTTGAGAGAACTAATGAAAAACTGTTTTTT.